Listed below are T cell receptor beta chains from one sample, sequenced in a study of T-cell memory formation after mild COVID-19. TCRdb re-called the 5' RACE reads through MiXCR, storing one row per CDR3 protein. The sample lists fewer than 600,000 distinct CDR3 sequences; roughly 21% were seen once. Sequenced: PBMCs or a T cell subset sorted from them (not recorded which). The receptors stem from an adult woman who had mild COVID-19 (a few samples of this study predate the infection). Cell type and time point are not known. The CDR3 runs from the conserved cysteine through the conserved F or W. D genes are given only for firm matches. Only some rows state a clone size, as once, few, many or a class for expanded clones.

clone_size: .; d_call: TRBD2; j_call: TRBJ2-3; v_call: TRBV9; cdr3_aa: CASGRLAGESTDTQYF; cdr3_nt: TGTGCCAGCGGACGACTAGCGGGAGAGAGCACAGATACGCAGTATTTT
clone_size: .; d_call: TRBD2; j_call: TRBJ2-3; v_call: TRBV12-5; cdr3_aa: CASGSPPGGSESTDTQYF; cdr3_nt: TGTGCTAGTGGTTCCCCCCCGGGGGGAAGCGAGAGCACAGATACGCAGTATTTT
clone_size: .; d_call: .; j_call: TRBJ1-1; v_call: TRBV12-3/TRBV12-4; cdr3_aa: CASSRQEMNTEAFF; cdr3_nt: TGTGCCAGCAGTCGACAGGAAATGAACACTGAAGCTTTCTTT
clone_size: .; d_call: TRBD2; j_call: TRBJ2-3; v_call: TRBV7-2; cdr3_aa: CASSPGLAAFTDTQYF; cdr3_nt: TGTGCCAGCAGCCCCGGACTAGCCGCTTTCACAGATACGCAGTATTTT
clone_size: few; d_call: .; j_call: TRBJ2-2; v_call: TRBV7-9; cdr3_aa: CASYAGELFF; cdr3_nt: TGTGCCAGCTACGCCGGGGAGCTGTTTTTT
clone_size: few; d_call: .; j_call: TRBJ1-5; v_call: TRBV14; cdr3_aa: CASQPLLAYHSNQPQHF; cdr3_nt: TGTGCCAGCCAACCCCTTCTGGCATATCATAGCAATCAGCCCCAGCATTTT
clone_size: few; d_call: .; j_call: TRBJ2-3; v_call: TRBV7-3; cdr3_aa: CASSLTRSDTQYF; cdr3_nt: TGTGCCAGCAGCTTAACTAGATCAGATACGCAGTATTTT
clone_size: .; d_call: .; j_call: TRBJ1-1; v_call: TRBV18; cdr3_aa: CASSPPSQLGEAFF; cdr3_nt: TGTGCCAGCTCACCACCGTCGCAGCTGGGTGAAGCTTTCTTT
clone_size: .; d_call: .; j_call: TRBJ1-4; v_call: TRBV13; cdr3_aa: CASRLTGPNEKLFF; cdr3_nt: TGTGCCAGCAGACTGACAGGACCTAATGAAAAACTGTTTTTT
clone_size: .; d_call: .; j_call: TRBJ2-6; v_call: TRBV30; cdr3_aa: CAWSYDSGANVLTF; cdr3_nt: TGTGCCTGGAGTTACGACTCTGGGGCCAACGTCCTGACTTTC
clone_size: few; d_call: .; j_call: TRBJ2-5; v_call: TRBV23-1; cdr3_aa: CASSHRAQPKETQYF; cdr3_nt: TGCGCCAGCAGTCATCGGGCCCAGCCCAAAGAGACCCAGTACTTC
clone_size: many; d_call: TRBD1; j_call: TRBJ2-7; v_call: TRBV7-2; cdr3_aa: CASSLRDSYEQYF; cdr3_nt: TGTGCCAGCAGCTTGAGGGACAGCTACGAGCAGTACTTC
clone_size: .; d_call: TRBD1; j_call: TRBJ2-7; v_call: TRBV4-2; cdr3_aa: CASSPSGTGFHEQYF; cdr3_nt: TGTGCCAGCAGCCCTAGTGGGACAGGGTTCCACGAGCAGTACTTC
clone_size: many; d_call: .; j_call: TRBJ1-2; v_call: TRBV7-2; cdr3_aa: CASSSSPTRGDGYTF; cdr3_nt: TGTGCCAGCAGCTCCTCACCAACAAGGGGTGATGGCTACACCTTC
clone_size: .; d_call: .; j_call: TRBJ1-5; v_call: TRBV6-1; cdr3_aa: CAINTGDQPQHF; cdr3_nt: TGTGCCATAAACACGGGAGATCAGCCCCAGCATTTT
clone_size: .; d_call: .; j_call: TRBJ1-3; v_call: TRBV6-5; cdr3_aa: CASSSGTLGGNTIYF; cdr3_nt: TGTGCCAGCAGTTCAGGGACTTTGGGAGGAAACACCATATATTTT
clone_size: few; d_call: .; j_call: TRBJ2-1; v_call: TRBV5-1; cdr3_aa: CASSFGGQRYNEQFF; cdr3_nt: TGCGCCAGCAGCTTCGGGGGGCAGAGGTACAATGAGCAGTTCTTC
clone_size: .; d_call: TRBD2; j_call: TRBJ2-5; v_call: TRBV9; cdr3_aa: CASSGWGGRETQYF; cdr3_nt: TGTGCCAGCAGCGGGTGGGGGGGTCGAGAGACCCAGTACTTC
clone_size: few; d_call: .; j_call: TRBJ1-1; v_call: TRBV27; cdr3_aa: CASSLQGTDTEAFF; cdr3_nt: TGTGCCAGCAGTTTACAGGGTACAGACACTGAAGCTTTCTTT
clone_size: many; d_call: TRBD2; j_call: TRBJ2-1; v_call: TRBV4-2; cdr3_aa: CASSQVPSGYNEQFF; cdr3_nt: TGTGCCAGCAGCCAAGTTCCTAGCGGGTACAATGAGCAGTTCTTC
clone_size: few; d_call: .; j_call: TRBJ1-1; v_call: TRBV27; cdr3_aa: CASSSQSVIGEAFF; cdr3_nt: TGTGCCAGCAGCTCCCAGTCGGTGATCGGTGAAGCTTTCTTT
clone_size: .; d_call: TRBD2; j_call: TRBJ2-1; v_call: TRBV12-3/TRBV12-4; cdr3_aa: CASTYGGLANGEQFF; cdr3_nt: TGTGCCAGCACCTACGGGGGACTAGCGAATGGTGAGCAGTTCTTC